The sequence of this T cell receptor (beta chain) was determined in a study of blood T cell repertoires in COVID-19. Study at large: The samples span acute and convalescent COVID-19 from the United States, Italy and Spain. T cells, B-cell-depleted T cells, or PBMCs supplied cDNA or gDNA.

Germline trimming cut 2 bases from V and 6 bases from J; bases unmatched to any gene: 8. The CDR3 has 16 residues. The germline CDR1 and CDR2 sequences are SGHTA and FQGTGA. In the authors' methods: It was from reference gene primer amplification that nucleated cell counts were estimated. Here immunoSEQ multiplex PCR was the method, and the copy in TCRdb shows in-frame clones only, minus some. V and J calls and clone size follow that table, whereas D and trimming were derived from the DNA. The repertoire holds tens of thousands of clones, with over 75% as singletons. The J gene is TRBJ2-3, the V gene TRBV7-3; 10 positions agree with TRBD2. This TCR derives from a woman older than 75 with active or convalescent COVID-19. The sequenced sample consisted of peripheral blood. CDR3 bases: TGTGCCAGCAGCTTAGGGCTAGCGGGAGCTGGGGATACGCAGTATTTT. Its translation: CASSLGLAGAGDTQYF.